Following are 8 T cell receptor beta chains from one sample sequenced in a study of T cell responses to AZD1222 COVID-19 vaccine. The assay was immunoSEQ multiplex PCR, and TCRdb's table has in-frame clones only and misses some. The sample gives 200,000 or so clones, over 85% of which show up once; less than 1.2% is in the top ten. The material sequenced was peripheral blood, taken 28 days after the second AZD1222 dose. Receptor source: an adult who received the AZD1222 COVID-19 vaccine.

The chain couples TRBV6-5 to TRBJ2-2, with D possibly matching TRBD1 (5 bases). CDR3 length: 14 residues. Deletions cut 2 bases from V and 1 base from J, with 5 bases between. Germline assignment: CDR1 MNHEY and CDR2 SVGAGI. Here the CDR3 DNA reads TGTGCCAGCAGTTACGACAGGAACACCGGGGAGCTGTTTTTT. Translating it yields CASSYDRNTGELFF.

The rearrangement links TRBV7-3 to TRBJ2-3; 13 bases fit TRBD2. Germline-derived CDR1 and CDR2 are SGHTA and FQGTGA. The CDR3 loop spans 15 amino acids. With 5 bases clipped from V and 4 bases from J, the junction kept 3 bases outside the gene matches. This CDR3 is CASSLTSGGADTQYF. The CDR3 DNA reads TGTGCCAGCAGCCTCACTAGCGGGGGGGCAGATACGCAGTATTTT.

The chain recombines TRBV19 with TRBJ2-7; 8 bases match TRBD2. There are 19 residues in the CDR3. V was clipped by 5 bases and J by 1 base; unmatched bases: 19. Germline assignment: CDR1 LNHDA and CDR2 SQIVND (reference sequence). CDR3 coding DNA: TGTGCCAGTAGTTGGGCCACCGGGCAAGGCGGGGGGATTTCCTACGAGCAGTACTTC. It specifies CASSWATGQGGGISYEQYF.

The CDR3 DNA reads TGTGCCAGCAGCCAGGTAGAGCCCTACGAGCAGTACTTC. It specifies CASSQVEPYEQYF. The V and J genes are TRBV3-1 (or the pseudogene TRBV3-2) and TRBJ2-7, with D unclear. The germline V and J ends were trimmed by 3 bases and 2 bases, with 8 bases remaining between them. The germline V gene encodes CDR1 LGHDT and CDR2 YNNKEL (reference sequence). There are 13 residues in the CDR3.

This rearrangement joins TRBV7-8 to TRBJ2-3; a possible D gene is TRBD2 (5 bases). Trimming removed 3 bases at V and 4 bases at J, with 11 bases between. Per germline, CDR1 SGHVS and CDR2 FQNEAQ. The CDR3 length is 14 residues. The CDR3 DNA reads TGTGCCAGCAGCTTCAGCCTGGAGGCAGATACGCAGTATTTT. It encodes CASSFSLEADTQYF.

The rearrangement uses TRBV9 and TRBJ1-6; maybe TRBD1 (5 bases). Germline CDR1 reads SGDLS; CDR2 reads YYNGEE. This CDR3 region has 15 residues. Trimming removed 2 bases from V and 9 bases from J, with 15 bases in between. CDR3 bases: TGTGCCAGCAGCGTCGAGGGGTCCGAGTTTTCACCCCTCCACTTT. This translates into CASSVEGSEFSPLHF.

This chain links TRBV11-2 with TRBJ2-7, with a possible D match to TRBD2 (6 bases). V was clipped by 1 base and J by 5 bases, with 15 bases between them. Germline V CDR1 and CDR2: SGHAT, FQNNGV. There are 15 residues in the CDR3. CDR3: CASSLGWGGANEQYF. The CDR3 nucleotides are TGTGCCAGCAGCTTAGGTTGGGGAGGCGCCAACGAGCAGTACTTC. The whole variable domain, filled in from reference TRBV11-2 and TRBJ2-7, reads EAGVAQSPRYKIIEKRQSVAFWCNPISGHATLYWYQQILGQGPKLLIQFQNNGVVDDSQLPKDRFSAERLKGVDSTLKIQPAKLEDSAVYLCASSLGWGGANEQYFGPGTRLTVT.

The chain joins TRBV10-3 to TRBJ1-1; D is ambiguous. Trimming removed 4 bases from V and 4 bases from J, with 16 bases in between. Germline V CDR1 and CDR2: ENHRY, SYGVKD. CDR3 length: 15 residues. CDR3 sequence (DNA): TGTGCCATCAGTGGGGGTGGCCCCCCGAGCACTGAAGCTTTCTTT. Amino acid sequence: CAISGGGPPSTEAFF.